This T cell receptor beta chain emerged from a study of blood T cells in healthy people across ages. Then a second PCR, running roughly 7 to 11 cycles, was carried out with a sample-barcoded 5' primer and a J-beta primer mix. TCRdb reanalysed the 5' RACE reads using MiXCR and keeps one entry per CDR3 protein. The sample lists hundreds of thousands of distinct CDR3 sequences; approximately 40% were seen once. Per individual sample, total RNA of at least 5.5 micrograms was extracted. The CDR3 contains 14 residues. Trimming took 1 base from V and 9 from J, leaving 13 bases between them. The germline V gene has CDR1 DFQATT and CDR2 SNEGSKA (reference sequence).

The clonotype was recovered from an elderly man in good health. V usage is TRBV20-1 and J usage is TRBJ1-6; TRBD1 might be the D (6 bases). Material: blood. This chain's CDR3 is CSARVWTDGSPLHF. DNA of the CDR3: TGCAGTGCTAGAGTGTGGACAGATGGTTCACCCCTCCACTTT.